These 18 T cell receptor beta chains were sequenced from one sample in a study of CD8 T cells in ankylosing spondylitis (dated by TCRdb to the late 2010s). The library relied on 5' RACE. Data came from an Illumina HiSeq 2500. TCRdb passed the public sequencing reads through fastp at Q25 and MiXCR, retaining productive beta sequences. Rows with one shared CDR3 protein collapse into an entry with the most common genes and DNA. For this sample there are hundreds of thousands of distinct CDR3 sequences; around 20% appear just once. Less than 9.5% of the sample goes to the ten largest clones. The material sequenced was blood, either unsorted or a sorted T cell fraction (not recorded which). These receptor sequences come from a male donor with ankylosing spondylitis or in good health (not recorded which).

This clonotype was observed a few times. This rearrangement joins TRBV29-1 to TRBJ2-1; D is undetermined. The germline V gene has CDR1 SQVTM and CDR2 ANQGSEA. Trimming stripped 1 base from V and 4 bases from J, with 17 bases between. CDR3 length equals 16 residues. The CDR3 region has the DNA TGCAGCGTTGAAGGGTTTAGATTCGATTCATACAATGAGCAGTTCTTC. This encodes CSVEGFRFDSYNEQFF.

The J gene is TRBJ2-7, the V gene TRBV7-6; 7 bases line up with TRBD2. The J segment lost 6 bases and the V segment lost 1 base, leaving 6 bases of the junction unmatched. Germline lookup yields CDR1 SGHVS and CDR2 FNYEAQ. The CDR3 totals 14 residues. CDR3 loop: CASSLEAGVGEQYV. As DNA, the CDR3 is TGTGCCAGCAGCTTAGAGGCGGGAGTCGGCGAGCAGTACGTC.

This clonotype has ten or more counts. The V gene is TRBV20-1, the J gene TRBJ2-3; no definite D call. The germline gives CDR1 DFQATT, CDR2 SNEGSKA (reference sequence). This CDR3 comprises 15 residues. The ends were cut back, 4 bases at V and 3 bases at J, with 17 bases in the middle. CDR3 sequence: CSANNPSFRTDTQYF. As DNA, the CDR3 is TGCAGTGCTAACAACCCCAGTTTCCGGACAGATACGCAGTATTTT.

The chain combines TRBV7-2 with TRBJ1-5; D gene ambiguous. The V gene's germline CDR1 is SGHTA and CDR2 FQGNSA. V was clipped by 0 bases and J by 3 bases, with 9 bases between them. This CDR3 is 15 amino acids long. The CDR3 loop is CASSLAAYSNQPQHF. CDR3 DNA sequence: TGTGCCAGCAGCTTAGCGGCCTATTCCAATCAGCCCCAGCATTTT. Together with reference TRBV7-2 and TRBJ1-5, the CDR3 gives the full variable domain: GAGVSQSPSNKVTEKGKDVELRCDPISGHTALYWYRQSLGQGLEFLIYFQGNSAPDKSGLPSDRFSAERTGGSVSTLTIQRTQQEDSAVYLCASSLAAYSNQPQHFGDGTRLSIL.

This clonotype has only a few counts. The chain is built from TRBV5-1 and TRBJ2-2; D is unclear. The CDR3 contains 13 residues. The V end lost 4 bases, the J end lost 6 bases, and 10 bases lay between the germline ends. Germline CDR1 is SGHRS and CDR2 is YFSETQ. CDR3 in amino acids: CASSRPQAGELFF. CDR3 nucleotide sequence: TGCGCCAGCAGCCGACCCCAGGCCGGGGAGCTGTTTTTT.

This clonotype was seen a handful of times. CDR3 nucleotide sequence: TGTGCCAGCAGTTACCGCAGGCCGTCCTCTGGAAACACCATATATTTT. It codes for CASSYRRPSSGNTIYF. This chain connects TRBV6-5 to TRBJ1-3; D is unclear. The CDR3 consists of 16 residues. Per germline, CDR1 MNHEY and CDR2 SVGAGI. V lost 2 bases and J lost 0, with 11 bases in between.

V usage is TRBV5-1 and J usage is TRBJ2-5, with 7 nucleotides matching TRBD2. The CDR3 loop spans 16 amino acids. With 6 bases clipped from V and 0 bases from J, the junction kept 11 bases outside the gene matches. Germline CDR1 is SGHRS and CDR2 is YFSETQ. The DNA of the CDR3 is TGCGCCAGCAAAGTTGGGCCTAGCGGAAACCAAGAGACCCAGTACTTC. Encoded protein: CASKVGPSGNQETQYF.

V is TRBV4-1 and J is TRBJ2-7; perhaps D is TRBD1 or TRBD2 (5 bases each). CDR1 and CDR2 from the germline V gene are MGHRA and YSYEKL. The CDR3 is 13 amino acids. CDR3 in amino acids: CARSPGAPYEQYV. In DNA form, the CDR3 reads TGTGCCAGGAGCCCCGGGGCCCCCTACGAGCAGTACGTC.

This sequence joins TRBV4-1 and TRBJ1-3; D remains unclear. This CDR3 spans 15 amino acids. The germline V and J ends were trimmed by 4 bases and 0 bases, with 10 bases remaining between them. Germline CDR1 and CDR2: MGHRA and YSYEKL. The CDR3 protein is CASSRIYLSGNTIYF. CDR3 nucleotide sequence: TGCGCCAGCAGCCGGATATACCTCTCTGGAAACACCATATATTTT.

This clonotype was observed once. The J gene is TRBJ2-2, the V gene TRBV5-6, with D maybe TRBD1 (5 bases). Germline V CDR1 and CDR2: SGHDT, YYEEEE. Trimming pared 2 bases from V and 7 bases from J, leaving 12 bases between. The CDR3 totals 14 residues. CDR3 amino acids: CASSFNTGHGELFF. The CDR3 nucleotides read TGTGCCAGCAGCTTTAATACAGGTCACGGGGAGCTGTTTTTT.

This clonotype appeared many times. J is TRBJ2-5 and V is TRBV2, with D uncertain. V was trimmed by 1 base and J by 4 bases, leaving 7 bases between them. Germline V gene data show CDR1 as SNHLY and CDR2 as FYNNEI. The CDR3 extends over 13 amino acids. As DNA, the CDR3 is TGTGCCAGCAGTGAAGGCCCGCGAGAGACCCAGTACTTC. Translating it yields CASSEGPRETQYF.

The chain has TRBV29-1 and TRBJ2-2; D uncertain. There are 12 residues in the CDR3. Germline CDR1 SQVTM, CDR2 ANQGSEA. The ends were cut back, 3 bases at V and 4 bases at J, with 6 bases in the middle. DNA for the CDR3: TGCAGCGTTGAGAAGGGCACCGGGGAGCTGTTTTTT. This gives the protein CSVEKGTGELFF.

This clonotype was observed a few times. The CDR3 coding sequence is TGCGCCAGCAGCCAGACTAGCGCCAACACACAAGAGACCCAGTACTTC. Amino acid sequence: CASSQTSANTQETQYF. The chain combines TRBV5-1 with TRBJ2-5; 8 bases match TRBD2. The J segment lost 2 bases and the V segment lost 4 bases, leaving 10 bases of the junction unmatched. This CDR3 is built from 16 residues. Per the germline V gene, CDR1 is SGHRS and CDR2 is YFSETQ.

This clonotype was seen more than once but under ten times. The chain employs TRBV3-1 and TRBJ2-2, with 11 bases that match TRBD2. The CDR3 spans 15 residues. Trimming took 9 bases from V and 3 from J; bases not matched to a gene: 6. Germline V lookup: CDR1 LGHDT, CDR2 YNNKEL (reference sequence). Written as DNA, the CDR3 is TGTGCCAGTGCGGGACTAGCGGTGTACACCGGGGAGCTGTTTTTT. Encoded protein: CASAGLAVYTGELFF. Together with reference TRBV3-1 and TRBJ2-2, the CDR3 gives the full variable domain: DTAVSQTPKYLVTQMGNDKSIKCEQNLGHDTMYWYKQDSKKFLKIMFSYNNKELIINETVPNRFSPKSPDKAHLNLHINSLELGDSAVYFCASAGLAVYTGELFFGEGSRLTVL.

This clonotype was counted between two and nine times. The CDR3 sequence is CASRAGDWKTDTQYF. CDR3 in DNA: TGTGCCAGCAGAGCAGGGGATTGGAAAACAGATACGCAGTATTTT. V gene TRBV6-1 combines with J gene TRBJ2-3; a weak D match, TRBD1 (6 bases). V lost 6 bases and J 3 bases, leaving 16 bases between the germline ends. Germline V gene sequence: CDR1 MNHNS, CDR2 SASEGT. The CDR3 has 15 residues.

The J gene is TRBJ2-3, the V gene TRBV29-1; D uncertain. This CDR3 comprises 15 residues. The germline V gene encodes CDR1 SQVTM and CDR2 ANQGSEA. V gave up 5 bases and J gave up 2 bases, with 17 bases separating them. The CDR3 sequence: CSVSHGIGATDTQYF. In DNA form, the CDR3 reads TGCAGCGTTTCCCACGGAATAGGTGCCACAGATACGCAGTATTTT.

This chain links TRBV10-2 with TRBJ2-1, with a tentative D call TRBD2 (6 bases). CDR1 is WSHSY and CDR2 is SAAADI in the germline V gene. The CDR3 has 19 residues. The ends were cut back, 6 bases at V and 0 bases at J, with 24 bases in the middle. The CDR3 DNA sequence: TGCGCCAGCAGGGCGAGATCCCCTAGCGCCCTGAGCTCCTACAATGAGCAGTTCTTC. Its translation: CASRARSPSALSSYNEQFF.

The genes are TRBV7-2 and TRBJ2-4, with no clear D. V was cut by 1 base and J by 13 bases, with 11 bases left in between. Germline values: CDR1 SGHTA, CDR2 FQGNSA. The CDR3 is 12 residues long. This CDR3 reads CASSLDTADQYF. CDR3 DNA sequence: TGTGCCAGCAGCTTAGATACAGCCGACCAGTACTTC.